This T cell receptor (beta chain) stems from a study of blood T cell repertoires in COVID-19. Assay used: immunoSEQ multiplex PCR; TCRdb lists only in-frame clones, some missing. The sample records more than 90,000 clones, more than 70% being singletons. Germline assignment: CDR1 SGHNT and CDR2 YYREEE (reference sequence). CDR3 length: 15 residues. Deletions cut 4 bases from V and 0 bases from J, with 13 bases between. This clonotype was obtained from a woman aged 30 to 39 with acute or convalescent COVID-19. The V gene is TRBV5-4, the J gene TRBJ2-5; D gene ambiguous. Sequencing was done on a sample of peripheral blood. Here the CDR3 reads CASSPGKLYQETQYF. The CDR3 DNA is TGTGCCAGCAGCCCCGGTAAATTGTACCAAGAGACCCAGTACTTC.